This entry lists 4 T cell receptor beta chains sequenced from one sample in a study of T-cell reconstitution after alpha-beta-depleted transplantation in children. Using unique molecular identifiers, the investigators prepared the TCRbeta library. Via MiXCR, TCRdb re-called the PCR reads, giving one row per CDR3 protein. The table has 500,000 to 650,000 distinct CDR3 sequences, 10% to 15% seen once; the top ten hold 2.2%. The starting material was PBMCs, mostly from graft donor cells, obtained 360 days after TCRalphabeta/CD19-depleted stem cell transplant. The receptors were sampled from a male patient younger than 18 who had a stem cell transplant for acute myeloid leukemia, so the T cells may come from the graft donor.

This rearrangement joins TRBV5-1 to TRBJ2-1; a weak D match, TRBD2 (6 bases). CDR3 length equals 16 residues. The V gene lost 0 bases and the J gene lost 10 bases, with 20 bases spanning the gap. Germline V lookup: CDR1 SGHRS, CDR2 YFSETQ. CDR3 sequence (DNA): TGCGCCAGCAGCTTGGGCCCCAGGGAGGTAAAGAGGGAGCAGTTCTTC. Protein: CASSLGPREVKREQFF.

The V and J genes are TRBV3-1 and TRBJ1-1; no reliable D call. V lost 0 bases and J lost 2, with 7 bases in between. The germline gives CDR1 LGHDT, CDR2 YNNKEL (reference sequence). CDR3 size: 14 residues. CDR3 bases: TGTGCCAGCAGCCAAGAATCCCCTAACACTGAAGCTTTCTTT. The encoded protein is CASSQESPNTEAFF.

The chain carries TRBV5-1 and TRBJ2-1; a weak D match, TRBD2 (5 bases). Germline V lookup: CDR1 SGHRS, CDR2 YFSETQ. V was pared by 7 bases and J by 4 bases, with 18 bases between. The CDR3 covers 15 residues. The CDR3 protein is CASSRDMRVYNEQFF. The CDR3 DNA reads as TGCGCCAGCTCTAGAGATATGCGGGTTTACAATGAGCAGTTCTTC. Based on the CDR3 plus reference TRBV5-1 and TRBJ2-1, the full variable domain is KAGVTQTPRYLIKTRGQQVTLSCSPISGHRSVSWYQQTPGQGLQFLFEYFSETQRNKGNFPGRFSGRQFSNSRSEMNVSTLELGDSALYLCASSRDMRVYNEQFFGPGTRLTVL.

This clonotype was counted between two and nine times. V and J are TRBV14 and TRBJ2-2, with D possibly being TRBD1 or TRBD2 (5 bases each). In germline, CDR1 is SGHDN, CDR2 FVKESK. V lost 3 bases and J lost 0, with 17 bases in between. The length of the CDR3 is 18 residues. CDR3 sequence (DNA): TGTGCCAGCAGCCATTCATCCGGGACGGACGCGAACACCGGGGAGCTGTTTTTT. This gives the protein CASSHSSGTDANTGELFF.